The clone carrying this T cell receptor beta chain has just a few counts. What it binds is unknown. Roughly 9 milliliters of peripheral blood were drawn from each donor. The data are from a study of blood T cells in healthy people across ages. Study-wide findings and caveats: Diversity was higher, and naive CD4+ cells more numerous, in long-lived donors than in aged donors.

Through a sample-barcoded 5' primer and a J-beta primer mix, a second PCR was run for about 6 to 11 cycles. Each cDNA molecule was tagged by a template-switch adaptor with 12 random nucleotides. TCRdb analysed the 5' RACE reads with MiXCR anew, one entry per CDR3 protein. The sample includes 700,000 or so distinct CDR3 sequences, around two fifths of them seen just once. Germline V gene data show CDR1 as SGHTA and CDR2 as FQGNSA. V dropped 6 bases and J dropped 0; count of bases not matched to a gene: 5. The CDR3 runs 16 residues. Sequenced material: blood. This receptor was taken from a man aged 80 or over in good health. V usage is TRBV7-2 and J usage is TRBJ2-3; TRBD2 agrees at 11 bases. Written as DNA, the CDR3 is TGTGCCAGCAGTTATAGCGGGAGGGGTAGCACAGATACGCAGTATTTT. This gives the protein CASSYSGRGSTDTQYF.